These 17 T cell receptor beta chains were sequenced from one sample in a study of blood T cell repertoires in COVID-19. TCRdb's copy holds only in-frame clones and misses some; the assay was immunoSEQ multiplex PCR. The table lists under 150,000 clones, roughly 80% of them singletons, with roughly 8.6% in the top ten. Sequenced input: peripheral blood. These receptors were obtained from a woman older than 75 in a cohort sampled during active or convalescent COVID-19.

In its sample, this clone was seen a few times. The CDR3 spells CASSLIQRGHGYTF. In nucleotides, the CDR3 is TGTGCCAGCAGCCTCATACAGAGGGGGCATGGCTACACCTTC. The V and J genes are TRBV7-9 and TRBJ1-2; 7 nucleotides match TRBD1. This CDR3 spans 14 amino acids. The trim removed 5 bases at V and 6 bases at J, leaving 9 bases unmatched. Germline V gene lookup returns CDR1 SEHNR and CDR2 FQNEAQ (reference sequence).

The chain recombines TRBV6-5 with TRBJ1-1; D unclear. The V gene's germline CDR1 is MNHEY and CDR2 SVGAGI. V was trimmed by 7 bases and J by 1 base, leaving 16 bases between them. This CDR3 spans 15 amino acids. CDR3 DNA: TGTGCCAGCAAAACAGCAAACTTAGGGAACACTGAAGCTTTCTTT. Translation gives CASKTANLGNTEAFF.

The chain recombines TRBV6-2 or TRBV6-3 with TRBJ2-7; possibly TRBD1 for D (5 bases). Germline V gene lookup returns CDR1 MNHEY and CDR2 SVGEGT. The length of the CDR3 is 11 residues. Trimming removed 6 bases at V and 5 bases at J, with 8 bases between. The CDR3 bases are TGTGCCAGCAGCCAAGGGGACGAGCAGTACGTC. Protein: CASSQGDEQYV.

The gene calls are TRBV5-1 and TRBJ1-5; D gene ambiguous. CDR1 is SGHRS, CDR2 YFSETQ, per germline. The CDR3 totals 13 residues. Trimming stripped 0 bases from V and 4 bases from J, with 5 bases between. CDR3 coding DNA: TGCGCCAGCAGCTTGGGCAGTAATCAGCCCCAGCATTTT. This translates into CASSLGSNQPQHF.

The V and J genes are TRBV28 and TRBJ2-7, with 9 positions matching TRBD2. V lost 5 bases, J lost 6 bases, and 11 bases stayed unmatched. The CDR3 contains 15 residues. Germline V gene sequence: CDR1 MDHEN, CDR2 SYDVKM. CDR3 residues: CASSTLHGTSSEQYV. The DNA of the CDR3 is TGTGCCAGCAGTACCCTTCACGGGACTAGCTCCGAGCAGTACGTC.

This rearrangement joins TRBV5-1 to TRBJ2-1, with D possibly TRBD1 on 5 matching bases. Germline V gene sequence: CDR1 SGHRS, CDR2 YFSETQ. The CDR3 covers 15 residues. The V end was cut by 1 base, the J end by 2 bases, with 10 bases between. The DNA of the CDR3 is TGCGCCAGCAGCTTGATAGGGGCAGCCTACAATGAGCAGTTCTTC. Translating gives CASSLIGAAYNEQFF.

This sequence joins TRBV11-1 and TRBJ2-5; 8 bases match TRBD1. The CDR3 contains 15 residues. The V and J ends lost 5 bases and 1 base, in that order; junction bases with no gene match: 6. CDR1 is SGHAT, CDR2 FQDESV, per germline (reference sequence). CDR3 in DNA: TGTGCCAGCAGCCGTTACAGGGGGTCCCAAGAGACCCAGTACTTC. Encoded protein: CASSRYRGSQETQYF.

Many counts were recorded for this clone. The rearrangement joins TRBV6-2 or TRBV6-3 to TRBJ1-6, with D maybe TRBD1 (5 bases). Germline CDR1 reads MNHEY; CDR2 reads SVGEGT. V gave up 2 bases and J gave up 7 bases, with 9 bases separating them. The CDR3 is 14 amino acids. The CDR3 here is CASSYGQPNSPLHF. CDR3 in DNA: TGTGCCAGCAGTTACGGACAACCAAATTCACCCCTCCACTTT.

The chain carries TRBV5-5 and TRBJ2-7; D possibly corresponds to TRBD1 (5 bases). The CDR3 sequence is 15 residues long. The germline gives CDR1 SGHKS, CDR2 YYEKEE (reference sequence). V gave up 0 bases and J gave up 3 bases, with 13 bases separating them. CDR3 in DNA: TGTGCCAGCAGCTTGGCCTTCGACAGTAACTACGAGCAGTACTTC. As protein: CASSLAFDSNYEQYF.

This chain connects TRBV4-1 to TRBJ2-5; 14 bases are shared with TRBD2. The V segment lost 7 bases and the J segment 2 bases; nucleotides outside the gene matches: 6. In germline, CDR1 is MGHRA, CDR2 YSYEKL. The CDR3 runs 16 residues. Here the CDR3 reads CASMKTSGGGQETQYF. The CDR3, as DNA: TGCGCCAGCATGAAGACTAGCGGGGGGGGACAAGAGACCCAGTACTTC.

The V and J genes are TRBV7-9 and TRBJ2-3; TRBD1 might be the D (6 bases). CDR1 is SEHNR, CDR2 FQNEAQ, per germline (reference sequence). V was pared by 2 bases and J by 0 bases, with 12 bases between. The CDR3 spans 16 residues. For the CDR3, the DNA is TGTGCCAGCAGCTTATGGGGGCCCCCCAGCACAGATACGCAGTATTTT. This encodes CASSLWGPPSTDTQYF. Using reference TRBV7-9 and TRBJ2-3 for the parts outside the CDR3, the full variable domain is DTGVSQNPRHKITKRGQNVTFRCDPISEHNRLYWYRQTLGQGPEFLTYFQNEAQLEKSRLLSDRFSAERPKGSFSTLEIQRTEQGDSAMYLCASSLWGPPSTDTQYFGPGTRLTVL.

The genes are TRBV11-2 and TRBJ1-2; unclear D gene. There are 13 residues in the CDR3. The V gene's germline CDR1 is SGHAT and CDR2 FQNNGV. V gave up 0 bases and J gave up 3 bases, with 5 bases separating them. CDR3 sequence: CASSLDPYYGYTF. CDR3 in DNA: TGTGCCAGCAGCTTAGACCCGTACTATGGCTACACCTTC.

V and J are TRBV6-1 and TRBJ1-2; 8 nucleotides match TRBD1. CDR3 length: 16 residues. V lost 0 bases and J lost 8; bases outside the gene matches: 11. Germline CDR1 and CDR2: MNHNS and SASEGT. The CDR3 spells CASSEARTGPQGGYTF. In DNA form, the CDR3 reads TGTGCCAGCAGTGAAGCGCGGACAGGGCCCCAAGGAGGCTACACCTTC.

This chain connects TRBV7-2 to TRBJ2-7, with 7 bases aligning to TRBD2. With V trimmed by 2 bases and J by 2 bases, 3 bases remained unmatched. Per the germline V gene, CDR1 is SGHTA and CDR2 is FQGNSA. The CDR3 is made up of 14 amino acids. CDR3 coding DNA: TGTGCCAGCAGCTTAAGAAGCGGGGCCTACGAGCAGTACGTC. Translation: CASSLRSGAYEQYV.

CDR3 in amino acids: CSVAPDSATEAFF. For the CDR3, the DNA is TGCAGCGTCGCCCCAGACAGTGCAACTGAAGCTTTCTTT. The chain couples TRBV29-1 to TRBJ1-1; TRBD1 might be the D (5 bases). Trimming left V 6 bases short and J 5 bases short, with 16 bases between. The CDR3 totals 13 residues. Germline V gives CDR1 SQVTM, CDR2 ANQGSEA.

V usage is TRBV27 and J usage is TRBJ1-1, with D hard to call. V was shortened by 3 bases and J by 4 bases, with 9 bases between the two germline ends. The germline gives CDR1 MNHEY, CDR2 SMNVEV (reference sequence). The CDR3 is made up of 13 amino acids. The CDR3, as DNA: TGTGCCAGCAGTTTGACCAGACTCACTGAAGCTTTCTTT. Translated: CASSLTRLTEAFF.

This chain joins TRBV2 and TRBJ1-4; perhaps TRBD1 as D (6 bases). The V end was cut by 5 bases, the J end by 1 base, with 14 bases between. Germline V gene sequence: CDR1 SNHLY, CDR2 FYNNEI. This CDR3 comprises 16 residues. Here the CDR3 reads CASSPRRGRTNEKLFF. Here the CDR3 DNA reads TGTGCCAGCAGTCCGAGAAGGGGGAGAACTAATGAAAAACTGTTTTTT.